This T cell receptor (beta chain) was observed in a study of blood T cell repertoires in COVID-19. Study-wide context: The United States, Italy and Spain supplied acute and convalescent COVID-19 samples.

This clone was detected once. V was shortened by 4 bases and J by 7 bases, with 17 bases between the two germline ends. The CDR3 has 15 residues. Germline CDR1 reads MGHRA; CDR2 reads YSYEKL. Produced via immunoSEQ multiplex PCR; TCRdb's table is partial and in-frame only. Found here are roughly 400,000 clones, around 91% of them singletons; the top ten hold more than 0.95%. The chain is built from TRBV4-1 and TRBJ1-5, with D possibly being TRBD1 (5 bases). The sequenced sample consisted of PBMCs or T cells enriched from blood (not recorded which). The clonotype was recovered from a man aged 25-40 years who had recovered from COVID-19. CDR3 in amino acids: CASSRGGAGYQPQHF. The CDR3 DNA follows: TGCGCCAGCAGCCGGGGGGGAGCGGGTTACCAGCCCCAGCATTTT.